This T cell receptor (beta chain) was captured by sequencing in a study of blood T cell dynamics during melanoma immunotherapy. Only in-frame clones appear in the TCRdb table, and some are missing; sequencing was by immunoSEQ multiplex PCR. Of 25,000 to 35,000 clones detected, 65% to 85% appear once; the ten largest clones hold 10%. The V gene's germline CDR1 is MRHNA and CDR2 SNTAGT. V trimming: 2 bases; J trimming: 1 base; junction bases outside the gene matches: 4. CDR3 length equals 16 residues. As for time point: week 3, after first cycle of checkpoint inhibitor. Blood was drawn before treatment and at week 3 after checkpoint blockade. Prior systemic cancer therapy, immunosuppressant use and other active malignancies excluded patients.

The source material was blood, sampled from a patient treated with checkpoint blockade. The chain carries TRBV6-4 and TRBJ2-3; 9 bases align to TRBD2. The TCR sequence derives from a human donor with melanoma. This CDR3 is CASSDTAGGGTDTQYF. DNA of the CDR3: TGTGCCAGCAGTGACACGGCGGGAGGGGGCACAGATACGCAGTATTTT.